The 30 T cell receptor beta chains given below trace back to one sample, sequenced in a study of T-cell memory formation after mild COVID-19. In TCRdb, the 5' RACE reads were re-called with MiXCR into one record per CDR3 protein. Found here are some 450,000 distinct CDR3 sequences, more than 15% of them singletons; the top ten hold 20% to 25%. The sequenced material came from PBMCs or a T cell subset sorted from them (not recorded which). Every receptor here comes from a man aged 18 to 35 who had mild COVID-19 (a few samples of this study predate the infection). Cell type and time point are not known.

V gene TRBV30 combines with J gene TRBJ2-5; no reliable D call. V was cut by 0 bases and J by 0 bases, with 5 bases left in between. This CDR3 spans 13 amino acids. Germline lookup yields CDR1 GTSNPN and CDR2 SVGIG (reference sequence). The CDR3 loop reads CAWSVGNQETQYF. The CDR3 DNA sequence: TGTGCCTGGAGTGTAGGGAACCAAGAGACCCAGTACTTC.

The V call is TRBV12-3 or TRBV12-4, the J call TRBJ2-7, with 8 bases matching TRBD1. V gave up 8 bases and J gave up 6 bases; unmatched junction bases: 12. The CDR3 contains 14 residues. CDR3 DNA sequence: TGTGCCAGCCCCGCGAGACAGGGGTGGGGCGAGCAGTACGTC. Translating gives CASPARQGWGEQYV.

The rearrangement links TRBV5-1 to TRBJ2-3, with D unclear. This CDR3 spans 11 amino acids. V lost 3 bases to trimming and J lost 6 bases, with 5 bases between them. Germline V gene lookup returns CDR1 SGHRS and CDR2 YFSETQ. The CDR3 DNA sequence: TGCGCCAGCAGCTCCCGGGATACGCAGTATTTT. It yields the protein CASSSRDTQYF.

This clonotype was counted a few times. V gene TRBV4-1 combines with J gene TRBJ2-2; no clear D gene. CDR1 and CDR2 (germline): MGHRA, YSYEKL. V lost 0 bases, J lost 7 bases, and 15 bases lay in between. CDR3 length: 16 amino acids. This CDR3 is CASSQDWGIPGGELFF. Written as DNA, the CDR3 is TGCGCCAGCAGCCAAGATTGGGGTATCCCGGGCGGGGAGCTGTTTTTT.

The chain has TRBV19 and TRBJ1-1, with 7 bases lining up with TRBD1. The V gene end was trimmed by 7 bases and the J gene end by 4 bases; junction bases not matched to a gene: 6. The CDR3 is 13 amino acids. CDR1 is LNHDA and CDR2 is SQIVND in the germline V gene (reference sequence). For the CDR3, the DNA is TGTGCCAGTACTAATCCAGGGGGCACTGAAGCTTTCTTT. This sequence encodes CASTNPGGTEAFF.

In this sample, this clonotype turned up a few times. This chain connects TRBV5-4 to TRBJ2-2; D unresolved. Between the trimmed V and J ends, which lost 1 base and 0 bases, there was a span of 7 bases. Germline lookup yields CDR1 SGHNT and CDR2 YYREEE (reference sequence). The CDR3 runs to 15 residues. The CDR3, as DNA: TGTGCCAGCAGCTTGATGAGGACGAACACCGGGGAGCTGTTTTTT. It is translated as CASSLMRTNTGELFF.

V is TRBV11-2 and J is TRBJ2-7; unclear D gene. Trimming removed 3 bases at V and 3 bases at J, with 3 bases between. This CDR3 has 11 residues. Germline loops: CDR1 SGHAT, CDR2 FQNNGV. The CDR3 reads CASSFDYEQYF. CDR3 in DNA: TGTGCCAGCAGCTTCGACTACGAGCAGTACTTC.

This chain links TRBV28 with TRBJ2-7; 9 bases are a match to TRBD1. This CDR3 contains 12 residues. J lost 2 bases, V lost 10 bases, and 3 bases had no gene match. The V gene's germline CDR1 is MDHEN and CDR2 SYDVKM. The CDR3 loop reads CATWDRAYEQYF. For the CDR3, the DNA is TGTGCCACATGGGACAGGGCCTACGAGCAGTACTTC. The full variable domain, completed using reference TRBV28 and TRBJ2-7, is DVKVTQSSRYLVKRTGEKVFLECVQDMDHENMFWYRQDPGLGLRLIYFSYDVKMKEKGDIPEGYSVSREKKERFSLILESASTNQTSMYLCATWDRAYEQYFGPGTRLTVT.

There are a few counts of this clonotype. This chain uses TRBV14 with TRBJ2-5; D not resolved. The length of the CDR3 is 14 residues. The germline V gene has CDR1 SGHDN and CDR2 FVKESK. The V gene lost 4 bases and the J gene lost 4 bases, with 13 bases spanning the gap. The CDR3 DNA sequence: TGTGCCAGCAGCCCCCGCCGCCCTGGAGAGACCCAGTACTTC. Protein: CASSPRRPGETQYF.

This clonotype was seen only a few times. The V and J genes are TRBV6-2 or TRBV6-3 and TRBJ2-5; 8 bases match TRBD1. This CDR3 is 14 amino acids long. Germline CDR1 MNHEY, CDR2 SVGEGT. V shed 5 bases, J shed 5 bases, and the junction held 7 bases outside the gene matches. CDR3 in DNA: TGTGCCAGCAGTGATCCGACAGGGGCCGAGACCCAGTACTTC. This gives the protein CASSDPTGAETQYF.

In this sample, this clonotype turned up a few times. The rearrangement links TRBV18 to TRBJ2-5; D not resolved. In germline, CDR1 is KGHSH, CDR2 LQKENI. Trimming took 2 bases from V and 5 from J, leaving 12 bases between them. The CDR3 contains 14 residues. The CDR3, as DNA: TGTGCCAGCTCACCATTAGGAGAGGAGGAGACCCAGTACTTC. Translating gives CASSPLGEEETQYF.

Only a few counts were recorded for this clonotype. CDR3 in DNA: TGTGCCAGCAGTTACTCGATAGCAGACCTCTACAATGAGCAGTTCTTC. This sequence encodes CASSYSIADLYNEQFF. The V call is TRBV6-2 or TRBV6-3, the J call TRBJ2-1; D is unclear. Germline CDR1 and CDR2: MNHEY and SVGEGT. The CDR3 has 16 amino acids. V lost 0 bases to trimming and J lost 3 bases, with 12 bases between them.

The chain is built from TRBV21-1 and TRBJ2-2; TRBD1 reflects the table's D call only, with no check against the DNA. TRBV21-1 is noted as a pseudogene. There are 18 residues in the CDR3. As DNA, the CDR3 is TGTGCCAGCAGCAAAGGCAGCCTTGGACAGGCTCACACCGGGGAGCTGTTTTTT. Translated: CASSKGSLGQAHTGELFF.

This clonotype was detected a few times. V gene TRBV4-1 combines with J gene TRBJ2-5; D perhaps matches TRBD1 (6 bases). Deletions cut 3 bases from V and 7 bases from J, with 15 bases between. Germline CDR1 is MGHRA and CDR2 is YSYEKL. The CDR3 is 14 residues long. The CDR3 is CASSQIRQAGTQYF. Here the CDR3 DNA reads TGCGCCAGCAGCCAGATAAGACAGGCGGGGACCCAGTACTTC.

This clonotype was picked up one time. CDR3 protein: CASSTQIQPQHF. Written as DNA, the CDR3 is TGTGCCAGTAGTACCCAAATACAGCCCCAGCATTTT. This chain connects TRBV19 to TRBJ1-5; no clear D. The V gene's germline CDR1 is LNHDA and CDR2 SQIVND (reference sequence). V dropped 4 bases and J dropped 7 bases, with 8 bases sitting between them. The CDR3 spans 12 residues.

This clonotype has at least ten counts. This chain links TRBV5-1 with TRBJ1-4; D ambiguous. Trimming left V 0 bases short and J 8 bases short, with 11 bases between. From germline, CDR1 is SGHRS and CDR2 YFSETQ. The CDR3 runs 14 residues. In DNA, the CDR3 is TGCGCCAGCAGCTTGGAAGGGCCCGGGGAAAAACTGTTTTTT. Translation gives CASSLEGPGEKLFF. Based on the CDR3 plus reference TRBV5-1 and TRBJ1-4, the full variable domain is KAGVTQTPRYLIKTRGQQVTLSCSPISGHRSVSWYQQTPGQGLQFLFEYFSETQRNKGNFPGRFSGRQFSNSRSEMNVSTLELGDSALYLCASSLEGPGEKLFFGSGTQLSVL.

The chain carries TRBV7-2 and TRBJ2-1; D is tentatively TRBD1 or TRBD2 (5 bases each). Trimming cost V 4 bases and J 8 bases, with 18 bases left between them. The length of the CDR3 is 15 residues. Germline V CDR1 and CDR2: SGHTA, FQGNSA. Here the CDR3 reads CASSSTPLGVDEQFF. CDR3 coding DNA: TGTGCCAGCAGCTCAACCCCATTGGGGGTGGATGAGCAGTTCTTC.

This clonotype was observed many times. J is TRBJ1-2 and V is TRBV7-2; the match to TRBD1 covers 7 bases. The germline CDR1 and CDR2 sequences are SGHTA and FQGNSA. V gave up 7 bases and J gave up 5 bases; unmatched junction bases: 10. The CDR3 consists of 14 residues. The CDR3 sequence: CASTPGPGGYGYTF. CDR3 DNA: TGTGCCAGCACCCCCGGCCCAGGGGGTTATGGCTACACCTTC.

This clonotype showed up many times. The V and J genes are TRBV7-2 and TRBJ2-5; no clear D gene. Trimming cost V 5 bases and J 3 bases, with 4 bases left between them. This CDR3 region has 11 residues. Looked up from germline, CDR1 is SGHTA and CDR2 is FQGNSA. CDR3 residues: CASSAKETQYF. CDR3 DNA: TGTGCCAGCAGCGCCAAAGAGACCCAGTACTTC.

This clonotype turned up a few times. J is TRBJ1-2 and V is TRBV7-9, with D possibly being TRBD1 (5 bases). Trimming stripped 1 base from V and 5 bases from J, with 8 bases between. The CDR3 loop spans 13 amino acids. Germline CDR1 SEHNR, CDR2 FQNEAQ (reference sequence). DNA for the CDR3: TGTGCCAGCAGCTTAGGGGGCCGGTATGGCTACACCTTC. Protein: CASSLGGRYGYTF.

This clonotype was seen a few times. The V gene is TRBV6-5, the J gene TRBJ1-1, with no clear D. Trimming stripped 6 bases from V and 7 bases from J, with 9 bases between. Germline V gives CDR1 MNHEY, CDR2 SVGAGI. The CDR3 totals 11 residues. The CDR3 reads CASSNNGEAFF. CDR3 bases: TGTGCCAGCAGCAATAACGGTGAAGCTTTCTTT.

The chain is built from TRBV5-5 and TRBJ1-1; maybe TRBD1 (5 bases). CDR1 is SGHKS, CDR2 YYEKEE, per germline (reference sequence). The CDR3 extends over 13 amino acids. Trimming took 0 bases from V and 7 from J, leaving 10 bases between them. The CDR3 loop reads CASSLAGAREAFF. The CDR3 DNA sequence: TGTGCCAGCAGCTTGGCCGGGGCCCGTGAAGCTTTCTTT. Full variable domain (remainder filled in from reference TRBV5-5 and TRBJ1-1): DAGVTQSPTHLIKTRGQQVTLRCSPISGHKSVSWYQQVLGQGPQFIFQYYEKEERGRGNFPDRFSARQFPNYSSELNVNALLLGDSALYLCASSLAGAREAFFGQGTRLTVV.

This clonotype appeared a few times. The chain uses TRBV5-1 and TRBJ1-1; no reliable D call. Germline CDR1 and CDR2: SGHRS and YFSETQ. The CDR3 length is 15 residues. Trimming took off 6 bases at V and 0 bases at J, with 15 bases between the two ends. The CDR3 reads CASNLNGEMNTEAFF. CDR3 nucleotides: TGCGCCAGCAATCTTAATGGAGAGATGAACACTGAAGCTTTCTTT.

This clonotype was seen only a few times. The chain couples TRBV9 to TRBJ2-7; D is ambiguous. V was trimmed by 0 bases and J by 2 bases, leaving 9 bases between them. This CDR3 is built from 14 residues. The V gene's germline CDR1 is SGDLS and CDR2 YYNGEE. The CDR3 reads CASSVAPGAYEQYF. Here the CDR3 DNA reads TGTGCCAGCAGCGTAGCCCCGGGCGCCTACGAGCAGTACTTC.

This clonotype was found many times. The chain links TRBV11-2 to TRBJ2-1; 11 nucleotides align to TRBD1. The CDR3 covers 17 residues. V lost 6 bases to trimming and J lost 4 bases; unmatched junction nucleotides: 11. Germline V gene lookup returns CDR1 SGHAT and CDR2 FQNNGV. The CDR3: CASRVGGTGGDYNEQFF. CDR3 DNA sequence: TGTGCCAGCAGAGTTGGGGGGACAGGGGGGGATTACAATGAGCAGTTCTTC. Full variable domain (outside the CDR3, taken from reference TRBV11-2 and TRBJ2-1): EAGVAQSPRYKIIEKRQSVAFWCNPISGHATLYWYQQILGQGPKLLIQFQNNGVVDDSQLPKDRFSAERLKGVDSTLKIQPAKLEDSAVYLCASRVGGTGGDYNEQFFGPGTRLTVL.

This clonotype was seen more than once but under ten times. The chain is built from TRBV7-2 and TRBJ2-7; possibly TRBD1 or TRBD2 for D (7 bases each). CDR3 length: 13 amino acids. Between the trimmed V and J ends, which lost 5 bases and 6 bases, there was a span of 14 bases. Germline-derived CDR1 and CDR2 are SGHTA and FQGNSA. For the CDR3, the DNA is TGTGCCAGCAGCGTCGACAGGGAGGGCGAGCAGTACGTC. It yields the protein CASSVDREGEQYV.

This clonotype was picked up many times. The V and J genes are TRBV6-2 or TRBV6-3 and TRBJ2-2; 7 nucleotides align to TRBD2. Germline CDR1 and CDR2: MNHEY and SVGEGT. The CDR3 has 10 amino acids. Trimming removed 8 bases from V and 10 bases from J; junction bases left unmatched: 1. The CDR3, as DNA: TGTGCCAGCGGGAGGGTGGAGCTGTTTTTT. As protein: CASGRVELFF.

This clonotype was seen a handful of times. The rearrangement links TRBV9 to TRBJ2-1; TRBD1 agrees at 10 bases. From germline, CDR1 is SGDLS and CDR2 YYNGEE. V was clipped by 0 bases and J by 2 bases; unmatched bases: 11. The CDR3 runs to 19 residues. The DNA of the CDR3 is TGTGCCAGCAGCGTAGATATTGGGACAGGGGCTCCGACCTACAATGAGCAGTTCTTC. Its protein product is CASSVDIGTGAPTYNEQFF.

This clonotype was recorded a few times. The chain joins TRBV28 to TRBJ2-6; 10 bases map to TRBD1. The CDR3 length is 20 residues. The V gene's germline CDR1 is MDHEN and CDR2 SYDVKM. With 9 bases clipped from V and 0 bases from J, the junction kept 17 bases outside the gene matches. CDR3 loop: CASLTTGWTGGGSGANVLTF. Written as DNA, the CDR3 is TGTGCCAGTCTCACTACCGGCTGGACAGGGGGAGGCTCTGGGGCCAACGTCCTGACTTTC.

V and J are TRBV12-3 or TRBV12-4 and TRBJ2-1; D gene unclear. CDR3 length: 14 residues. V lost 6 bases, J lost 8 bases, and 17 bases lay in between. The CDR3 DNA reads TGTGCCAGCAGGCCATCCGGCAGGAGCGATGAGCAGTTCTTC. Amino acid sequence: CASRPSGRSDEQFF.